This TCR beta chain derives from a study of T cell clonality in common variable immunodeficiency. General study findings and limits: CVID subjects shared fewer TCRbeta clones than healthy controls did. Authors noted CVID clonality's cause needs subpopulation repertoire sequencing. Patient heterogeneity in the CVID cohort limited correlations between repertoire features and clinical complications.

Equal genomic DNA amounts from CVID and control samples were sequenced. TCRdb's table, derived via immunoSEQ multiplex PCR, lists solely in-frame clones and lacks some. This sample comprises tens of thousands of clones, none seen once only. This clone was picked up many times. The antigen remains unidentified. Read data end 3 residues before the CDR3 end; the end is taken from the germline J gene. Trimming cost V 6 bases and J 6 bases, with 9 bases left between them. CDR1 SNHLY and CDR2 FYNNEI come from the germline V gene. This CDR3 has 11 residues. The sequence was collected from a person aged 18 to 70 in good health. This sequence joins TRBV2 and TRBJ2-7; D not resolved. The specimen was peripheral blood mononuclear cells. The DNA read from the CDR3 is TGTGCCAGCAGACAAGGCGGCGAG. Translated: CASRQGGE. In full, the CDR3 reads CASRQGGEQYF.